The rows below give T cell receptor beta chains drawn from one sample of a study of OX40 agonist ivuxolimab in advanced cancers. Profiling relied on immunoSEQ multiplex PCR, and the TCRdb table lists in-frame clones only, not all of them. This table has approximately 25,000 clones, around 79% appearing once. Material: CD4+ or CD8+ T cells sorted from blood, obtained in a trial of the OX40 agonist ivuxolimab. These receptors all come from an adult with an advanced solid tumor such as melanoma, head and neck, liver or kidney cancer. Both conserved end residues are trimmed from each CDR3.

v_call,cdr3_length,j_call,cdr3_aa
TRBV4-2,16,TRBJ2-3,ASSLNPIAGALTDTQY
TRBV9,11,TRBJ2-7,AGSVATMGEQY
TRBV11-3,12,TRBJ2-7,ASSPSTSWNEQY
TRBV11-3,15,TRBJ1-2,ASSLLAAPEADYGYT
TRBV11-2,15,TRBJ2-2,ASSWPGQGTNTGELF
TRBV11-2,12,TRBJ2-7,ASSLVGGALEQY
TRBV5-6,11,TRBJ1-5,ASSPGRSEPQH
TRBV20-1,9,TRBJ1-1,SATRGTEAF
TRBV5-1,11,TRBJ1-1,ASSAGTDREAF
TRBV30,13,TRBJ2-2,AWSGGSGGTGELF
TRBV2,10,TRBJ1-3,ASSESGNTIY